These 23 T cell receptor beta chains came from one sample sequenced in a study of T cells in Graves' hyperthyroidism and ophthalmopathy. RNA transcripts yielded amplified TCR beta CDR3 regions. The TCR CDR3 first-round RT-PCR relied on the HTBI primer set. MiXCR, applied by TCRdb to the multiplex PCR reads, yields one record per CDR3 protein. Here the sample spans almost 350,000 distinct CDR3 sequences, less than 20% being singletons. Sequencing input: blood. These receptor sequences come from a woman aged 40 to 55 with Graves' ophthalmopathy.

The rearrangement links TRBV2 to TRBJ2-2; 13 bases are a match to TRBD2. The germline V gene has CDR1 SNHLY and CDR2 FYNNEI. V was clipped by 6 bases and J by 11 bases; unmatched bases: 9. This CDR3 region has 15 residues. DNA of the CDR3: TGTGCCAGCAGAGTTCGGACTAGCGGGAGTAGCGAGCTGTTTTTT. This translates into CASRVRTSGSSELFF.

The V gene is TRBV20-1, the J gene TRBJ2-7, with TRBD2 as a possible D gene (6 bases). The germline CDR1 and CDR2 sequences are DFQATT and SNEGSKA (reference sequence). Trimming left V 2 bases short and J 2 bases short, with 13 bases between. The CDR3 has 14 amino acids. The CDR3 DNA follows: TGCAGTGCTAGACGGGGCGGGAACACCTACGAGCAGTACTTC. It translates to CSARRGGNTYEQYF.

This clonotype showed up many times. The chain has TRBV6-5 and TRBJ2-2, with 8 bases identical to TRBD2. Unmatched junction bases numbered 15, after V lost 5 bases and J lost 10 bases. Germline-derived CDR1 and CDR2 are MNHEY and SVGAGI. There are 16 residues in the CDR3. The CDR3 DNA reads as TGTGCCAGCAGTATCACCGTCCTAGGAGCGGGAGCGGAGCTGTTTTTT. Translating it yields CASSITVLGAGAELFF.

This chain joins TRBV6-1 and TRBJ1-2; D possibly corresponds to TRBD1 (6 bases). V was pared by 6 bases and J by 5 bases, with 13 bases between. CDR1 and CDR2 from the germline V gene are MNHNS and SASEGT. This CDR3 region has 13 residues. This CDR3 is CASREDSGYGYTF. The CDR3 DNA reads as TGTGCCAGCAGAGAGGACAGTGGGTATGGCTACACCTTC.

The chain carries TRBV30 and TRBJ1-1, with D unclear. Germline V gives CDR1 GTSNPN, CDR2 SVGIG (reference sequence). V was trimmed by 3 bases and J by 1 base, leaving 9 bases between them. CDR3 length: 13 amino acids. As DNA, the CDR3 is TGTGCCTGGAGGGTAGGAGGGAACACTGAAGCTTTCTTT. Translated: CAWRVGGNTEAFF.

This clonotype was detected ten times or more. The J gene is TRBJ1-5, the V gene TRBV27; unclear D gene. The germline V gene has CDR1 MNHEY and CDR2 SMNVEV (reference sequence). CDR3 length equals 13 residues. V was pared by 4 bases and J by 6 bases, with 10 bases between. CDR3: CASSWVPSQPQHF. Written as DNA, the CDR3 is TGTGCCAGCAGTTGGGTCCCGAGTCAGCCCCAGCATTTT.

Only a few counts were recorded for this clonotype. This chain connects TRBV3-1 to TRBJ2-2, with D possibly TRBD2 on 6 matching bases. Germline V gene data show CDR1 as LGHDT and CDR2 as YNNKEL (reference sequence). The ends were cut back, 7 bases at V and 9 bases at J, with 21 bases in the middle. The CDR3 is 15 amino acids. This CDR3 reads CASTRTTRASRELFF. CDR3 in DNA: TGTGCCAGCACCAGGACTACCCGGGCGTCCCGGGAGCTGTTTTTT. The entire variable domain, with the rest obtained from reference TRBV3-1 and TRBJ2-2, is as follows: DTAVSQTPKYLVTQMGNDKSIKCEQNLGHDTMYWYKQDSKKFLKIMFSYNNKELIINETVPNRFSPKSPDKAHLNLHINSLELGDSAVYFCASTRTTRASRELFFGEGSRLTVL.

Many counts were recorded for this clonotype. The gene calls are TRBV19 and TRBJ2-5; D remains ambiguous. The germline V gene has CDR1 LNHDA and CDR2 SQIVND (reference sequence). This CDR3 comprises 11 residues. The V and J ends lost 0 bases and 5 bases respectively, with 1 base between them. CDR3 sequence (DNA): TGTGCCAGTAGTATAGATGAGACCCAGTACTTC. Translated: CASSIDETQYF.

A note on this clonotype: It is unclear where the CDR3 begins or ends on the DNA, so no DNA is shown, and the CDR3 is as TCRdb lists it. J is TRBJ1-2 and V is TRBV5-1; the table's D gene call, TRBD1, was not cross checked with the DNA. Germline V lookup: CDR1 SGHRS, CDR2 YFSETQ. The CDR3 totals 22 residues, both ends included. This CDR3 is CASSLTGRTYEQYFGPGYGYTF.

This clonotype occurred many times. The rearrangement joins TRBV10-3 to TRBJ1-2; perhaps TRBD1 as D (6 bases). The CDR3 covers 13 residues. Germline assignment: CDR1 ENHRY and CDR2 SYGVKD. Trimming cost V 6 bases and J 6 bases, with 14 bases left between them. The CDR3 DNA reads TGTGCCATCAGCCCCGACGGGGGGCATGGCTACACCTTC. This translates into CAISPDGGHGYTF.

Many counts were recorded for this clonotype. The chain carries TRBV12-3 or TRBV12-4 and TRBJ1-2; TRBD1 matches 9 bases. Losses at the gene ends were 1 base for V and 8 bases for J; bases not matched to a gene: 8. This CDR3 comprises 15 residues. Here the CDR3 reads CASSLVMGQGGGYTF. The CDR3 DNA reads TGTGCCAGCAGTTTAGTAATGGGACAGGGAGGAGGCTACACCTTC.

This clonotype was recorded many times. The chain couples TRBV15 to TRBJ2-5; possible D gene TRBD1, 5 bases. There are 16 residues in the CDR3. Between the trimmed V and J ends, which lost 0 bases and 4 bases, there was a span of 15 bases. CDR1 and CDR2 (germline): LNHNV, YYDKDF (reference sequence). CDR3 in DNA: TGTGCCACCAGCAGAGATTTTCTTAGGCAGGGAGAGACCCAGTACTTC. It codes for CATSRDFLRQGETQYF. The full variable domain, completed using reference TRBV15 and TRBJ2-5, is DAMVIQNPRYQVTQFGKPVTLSCSQTLNHNVMYWYQQKSSQAPKLLFHYYDKDFNNEADTPDNFQSRRPNTSFCFLDIRSPGLGDTAMYLCATSRDFLRQGETQYFGPGTRLLVL.

This clonotype came up many times. V usage is TRBV27 and J usage is TRBJ2-7, with a weak D call TRBD2 (6 bases). This CDR3 has 14 residues. The V and J ends lost 2 bases and 3 bases respectively, with 11 bases between them. Germline V gene lookup returns CDR1 MNHEY and CDR2 SMNVEV (reference sequence). Written as DNA, the CDR3 is TGTGCCAGCAGTTTAGACGGGGGTTTCTACGAGCAGTACTTC. Translated: CASSLDGGFYEQYF.

This clonotype occurred many times. The V and J genes are TRBV7-9 and TRBJ2-7; maybe TRBD2 (5 bases). Germline V gene sequence: CDR1 SEHNR, CDR2 FQNEAQ (reference sequence). The V gene lost 2 bases and the J gene lost 2 bases, with 10 bases spanning the gap. This CDR3 region has 14 residues. In DNA form, the CDR3 reads TGTGCCAGCAGCTTAAACCGGGATACCTACGAGCAGTACTTC. Its protein is CASSLNRDTYEQYF.

This clonotype showed up many times. This chain connects TRBV7-9 to TRBJ2-6; D is unresolved. The CDR3 loop spans 16 amino acids. V was cut by 5 bases and J by 0 bases, with 11 bases left in between. Germline CDR1 is SEHNR and CDR2 is FQNEAQ (reference sequence). The CDR3 sequence: CASSRWVGSGANVLTF. The CDR3 nucleotides read TGTGCCAGCAGCCGTTGGGTGGGCTCTGGGGCCAACGTCCTGACTTTC.

The rearrangement joins TRBV7-2 to TRBJ2-2; possible D gene TRBD2, 7 bases. This CDR3 region has 15 residues. V dropped 1 base and J dropped 5 bases, with 11 bases sitting between them. Germline CDR1 is SGHTA and CDR2 is FQGNSA. CDR3 amino acids: CASSLVGRGTGELFF. The CDR3 nucleotides read TGTGCCAGCAGCTTAGTTGGGAGGGGGACCGGGGAGCTGTTTTTT.

This clonotype was recorded many times. The chain recombines TRBV27 with TRBJ2-7, with 9 bases identical to TRBD1. Germline V gene lookup returns CDR1 MNHEY and CDR2 SMNVEV (reference sequence). The CDR3 spans 15 residues. The V segment lost 3 bases and the J segment 4 bases; nucleotides outside the gene matches: 7. As DNA, the CDR3 is TGTGCCAGCAGTTTCAGACAGGGGGGGGTATACGAGCAGTACTTC. Its protein product is CASSFRQGGVYEQYF.

This rearrangement joins TRBV20-1 to TRBJ2-7, with 15 positions matching TRBD2. Germline CDR1 and CDR2: DFQATT and SNEGSKA (reference sequence). There are 18 residues in the CDR3. The J segment lost 1 base and the V segment lost 0 bases, leaving 7 bases of the junction unmatched. The CDR3: CSARDRLGTSGGSYEQYF. The CDR3 DNA sequence: TGCAGTGCTAGAGATCGTCTGGGGACTAGCGGGGGGTCCTACGAGCAGTACTTC.

This clonotype was counted between two and nine times. This may stem from a read error, because a much larger clone lies one nucleotide away. The chain uses TRBV11-2 and TRBJ2-7, with D maybe TRBD1 (5 bases). Trimming took 3 bases from V and 7 from J, leaving 28 bases between them. Germline assignment: CDR1 SGHAT and CDR2 FQNNGV. This CDR3 contains 18 residues. CDR3: CASSFVGGKRQLTREQYF. The DNA of the CDR3 is TGTGCCAGCAGCTTCGTTGGCGGTAAGAGACAGCTGACTCGGGAGCAGTACTTC. The whole variable domain, filled in from reference TRBV11-2 and TRBJ2-7, reads EAGVAQSPRYKIIEKRQSVAFWCNPISGHATLYWYQQILGQGPKLLIQFQNNGVVDDSQLPKDRFSAERLKGVDSTLKIQPAKLEDSAVYLCASSFVGGKRQLTREQYFGPGTRLTVT.

V and J are TRBV5-6 and TRBJ2-2; 10 bases match TRBD2. Per the germline V gene, CDR1 is SGHDT and CDR2 is YYEEEE. V trimming: 4 bases; J trimming: 9 bases; junction bases outside the gene matches: 15. The CDR3 length is 17 residues. CDR3 in DNA: TGTGCCAGCAGCCCGGTCGACGGACTAGCGGTTGGGAGGGAGCTGTTTTTT. Translation: CASSPVDGLAVGRELFF.

This chain uses TRBV11-2 with TRBJ1-5, with D unresolved. Germline CDR1 reads SGHAT; CDR2 reads FQNNGV. The CDR3 runs 12 residues. Trimming removed 4 bases from V and 7 bases from J, with 8 bases in between. CDR3 sequence reads: CASSSENQPQHF. CDR3 coding DNA: TGTGCCAGCAGCTCGGAAAACCAGCCCCAGCATTTT.

This clonotype was counted many times. This rearrangement joins TRBV28 to TRBJ1-5, with D maybe TRBD1 (5 bases). This CDR3 has 14 amino acids. The germline gives CDR1 MDHEN, CDR2 SYDVKM. Trimming pared 6 bases from V and 1 base from J, leaving 10 bases between. The CDR3 bases are TGTGCCAGCAGCGCCCAGGGAAGCAATCAGCCCCAGCATTTT. Its protein is CASSAQGSNQPQHF.

This clonotype was detected many times. The chain employs TRBV19 and TRBJ2-5; 7 nucleotides match TRBD1. The germline V gene encodes CDR1 LNHDA and CDR2 SQIVND (reference sequence). The V and J ends lost 2 bases and 4 bases, in that order; junction bases with no gene match: 1. The CDR3 length is 13 residues. For the CDR3, the DNA is TGTGCCAGTAGTATAAACAGGGGAGAGACCCAGTACTTC. Amino acids: CASSINRGETQYF.